Listed below are T cell receptor beta chains from one sample, sequenced in a study of persistence of HIV-infected CD4 T cells. TCRdb keeps only in-frame clones here, not all; method: immunoSEQ multiplex PCR. The table includes some 32,000 clones, 75% to 85% detected once. For these receptors, no antigen is known. Sample: CD4+ T cells sorted from PBMCs after approximately 19-hour stimulation, taken from a patient who received antiretroviral therapy. The receptor source for this set is an adult woman with HIV who was CMV-seropositive. The conserved cysteine and the conserved F or W are not part of the CDR3 here. Fields, in order: V gene, J gene, CDR3 protein.

V: TRBV15
J: TRBJ1-5
CDR3: ATSMEQGRRSNQPQH

V: TRBV20-1
J: TRBJ1-2
CDR3: SASDPKGAWGYT

V: TRBV6-5
J: TRBJ1-2
CDR3: ASSTQGGNNYGYT

V: TRBV7-2
J: TRBJ1-2
CDR3: ASSSGGKNYGYT

V: TRBV3-1/TRBV3-2
J: TRBJ1-2
CDR3: ASSLTPGVNGYT

V: TRBV15
J: TRBJ2-3
CDR3: ATSRDPGGHTDTQY

V: TRBV9
J: TRBJ2-1
CDR3: ASSVDIGTSNNEQF

V: TRBV5-6
J: TRBJ2-3
CDR3: ASSLWDTQY

V: TRBV28
J: TRBJ1-1
CDR3: ASSTPGTGFTAF

V: TRBV10-1
J: TRBJ2-3
CDR3: ASRPSGRGGPADTQY

V: TRBV21-1
J: TRBJ2-7
CDR3: ASSKGSFSGEGYEQY

V: TRBV21-1
J: TRBJ1-1
CDR3: ASSKAGTDAEAF

V: TRBV28
J: TRBJ1-5
CDR3: ASTRVLSNQPQH

V: TRBV3-1/TRBV3-2
J: TRBJ2-7
CDR3: ASSQEEGQWAYEQY

V: TRBV19
J: TRBJ2-3
CDR3: ASKSGLARTDTQY

V: TRBV6-4
J: TRBJ1-5
CDR3: ASSPTKGRFSNQPQH

V: TRBV25-1
J: TRBJ2-1
CDR3: ASSELVSEQF

V: TRBV28
J: TRBJ1-2
CDR3: ASSLSRGQYHGYT

V: TRBV27
J: TRBJ1-2
CDR3: ATGDGRGYT

V: TRBV5-5
J: TRBJ1-5
CDR3: ASSLQGFINQPQH

V: TRBV28
J: TRBJ2-7
CDR3: ASSSPGTGTNEQY

V: TRBV7-2
J: TRBJ2-3
CDR3: ASSLFRGADTQY

V: TRBV19
J: TRBJ2-1
CDR3: ASSTRTSRTGNEQF

V: TRBV10-3
J: TRBJ2-3
CDR3: AIRTSGGGTDTQY

V: TRBV28
J: TRBJ1-5
CDR3: ASSFAGRGKGQPQH

V: TRBV30
J: TRBJ2-2
CDR3: AWSVQGNTGELF

V: TRBV28
J: TRBJ2-2
CDR3: ASRQPGTVNTGELF

V: TRBV24-1
J: TRBJ2-3
CDR3: ATSRSGTDTQY

V: TRBV24-1
J: TRBJ1-3
CDR3: ATSDPPGDTIY

V: TRBV28
J: TRBJ1-1
CDR3: ASRGQGVGNTEAF

V: TRBV28
J: TRBJ2-7
CDR3: ASSFNGKSYEQY

V: TRBV6-4
J: TRBJ2-1
CDR3: ASSDVQGNNEQF

V: TRBV19
J: TRBJ2-6
CDR3: ASSTSQAGANVLT

V: TRBV18
J: TRBJ2-7
CDR3: ASSPSDSREQY

V: TRBV20-1
J: TRBJ1-1
CDR3: SASLSGGGVNTEAF

V: TRBV7-2
J: TRBJ2-6
CDR3: ASRRAGSNVLT

V: TRBV28
J: TRBJ2-3
CDR3: ASMAGGADTQY